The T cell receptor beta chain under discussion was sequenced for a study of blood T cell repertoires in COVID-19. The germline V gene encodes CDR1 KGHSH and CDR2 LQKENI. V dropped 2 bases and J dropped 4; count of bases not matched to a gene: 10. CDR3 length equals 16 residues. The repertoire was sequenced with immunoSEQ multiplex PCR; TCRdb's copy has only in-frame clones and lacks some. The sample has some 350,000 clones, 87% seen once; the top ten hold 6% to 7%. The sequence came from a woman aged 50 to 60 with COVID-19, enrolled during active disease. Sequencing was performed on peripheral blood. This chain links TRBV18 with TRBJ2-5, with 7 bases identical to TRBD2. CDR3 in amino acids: CASSPFWLAVVETQYF. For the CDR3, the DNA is TGTGCCAGCTCACCATTCTGGCTAGCGGTGGTAGAGACCCAGTACTTC.